This T cell receptor (beta chain) was sequenced for a study of cytomegalovirus exposure and HLA in healthy donors (dated by TCRdb to 2017 to 2019). General notes on the study: An earlier analysis of several hundred of the donors reported more than 250 Gb of sequence data and 117 million unique TCR beta sequences from 150 million to 200 million T cells. The study used immunosequencing to profile the T cell repertoires of some 600 subjects and linked those repertoires to cytomegalovirus serostatus. The study was designed to test whether signatures of past pathogen exposure could be identified by cataloging public T cell receptors. Five DR-DQ haplotypes were treated as single units for association and clustering because of strong linkage in the cohort. Besides the first cohort of hundreds of subjects, a separate validation cohort made up of 120 or so different subjects was used. Around 320 gigabases of sequencing data and approximately 80 million unique TCR sequences were included in an early release covering several hundred HLA-typed donors. Donor age, sex, ethnicity and CMV serostatus were compiled together with the repertoire data. Both class I and class II loci were covered by HLA typing, at four-digit resolution. The number of typed donors differed by locus: about 620-640 for A, B, C, DRB1 and DQB1; approximately 530 for DQA1; some 610 for DPA1; and some 430 for DPB1. On average, 235,054 unique TCR beta nucleotide sequences were sequenced per donor among 398 genotyped donors of the cohort, with roughly 20% of those sequences being non-productive. Every repertoire in the discovery cohort had been generated on one and the same sequencing platform. To study patterns of TCR occurrence, a later analysis re-analyzed previously published TCR beta repertoires from several hundred donors and added high-resolution HLA genotyping. High-throughput TCR immunosequencing, statistical association of individual TCRs with disease status, and machine learning were combined to predict cytomegalovirus infection status. To decide whether each TCR beta V gene segment behaved as functional or pseudogenic, an earlier analysis of nearly 600 of the donors relied on high-throughput TCR beta sequencing. Of the roughly 400 genotyped donors, approximately 83% fell in the genetic ancestry cluster associated with self-reported Caucasian donors. In the later analysis, no new phenotypic data were used to find candidate immune exposures; instead, reliance was placed on TCR beta sequences and their occurrence across donors. A later genetic analysis took genome-wide SNP genotypes for 398 of the 666 donors and used that subset as a discovery cohort. Results and caveats for the whole study, not just this receptor: According to the authors, the approach could potentially be generalized to other disease states and immunological phenotypes. Roughly uniform sequencing depth across donors was assumed in presence/absence analyses, although this assumption may not hold. Cytomegalovirus status was reported to be diagnosed by the classifier with high specificity and sensitivity in both the original and validation cohorts. An earlier analysis of some 560 of the donors showed that most TCR beta V segments appeared in productive rearrangements either about 90% or about 30% of the time, which broadly matched IMGT annotations. According to a later analysis, TCR association rates differed among HLA loci, with DRB1 alleles showing the most associated TCRs and HLA-C alleles showing the fewest. Most TCR sequences were seen in very few donors, while some public TCRs were found in many individuals. A later genetic analysis associated a missense DCLRE1C variant with V-gene and J-gene trimming of TCR beta chains, and an independent cohort replicated the association. In a later genetic analysis, fewer N-insertions in productive TCRs were reported among donors in an Asian-associated ancestry cluster than the 666-donor mean. This cohort had only TCR beta chains sequenced, and the lack of alpha or paired-chain data limited which features could be detected. Immune exposure information for the cohort was limited to CMV serostatus. A later analysis reported that several top co-occurrence clusters appeared linked to parvovirus B19, influenza, CMV and Epstein-Barr virus. A cluster of highly shared sequence variants was judged likely to represent a technical artifact of the sequencing pipeline. In a later analysis, HLA-associated TCR beta chains showed more clonal expansion and lower generation probabilities than non-associated chains that were equally common. According to a later analysis, most CMV-associated TCR beta chains appeared to be HLA-restricted, and the HLA associations seemed to be driven largely by CMV exposure. Three of the identified cytomegalovirus-associated TCR beta chains were confirmed in vitro to be specific for cytomegalovirus antigens. Because counts were too low, 15 to 20 rarely observed V segments, including chromosome 9 orphons, were excluded from the earlier analysis of fewer than 650 of the donors. A further reported finding was that TCR beta sequences accurately predicted the HLA-A and HLA-B alleles for most subjects in the first cohort. HLA typing was unavailable for some donors at each locus, so association tests used only the typed subset. When HLA alleles, especially DR and DQ, strongly co-occurred, attributing TCR associations to individual alleles was difficult. A later analysis associated 15,000 or so TCR beta sequences with specific HLA alleles at a false discovery rate of 0.05. A total of fewer than 200 TCR beta chains were listed by the study as associated with cytomegalovirus. Linkage disequilibrium might explain the correlated functional status among segregating V segments, but an unknown experimental factor could not be excluded.

Library creation used the immunoSEQ multiplex PCR assay. For the multiplex PCR, a mixture combining 60 forward primers for TCR Vbeta segments and 13 reverse primers for TCR Jbeta segments was used. A multiplex PCR assay on genomic DNA amplified the CDR3 region of rearranged TCR beta genes. The Illumina HiSeq System was used to sequence the amplified TCR beta libraries as 87-base-pair reads. As for the authors' bioinformatics: A later analysis tallied about 77 million unique TCR beta chains across the 700 or so repertoires, and around 10 million of those chains were shared by two or more donors. A nearest-neighbor algorithm error-corrected the raw reads and collapsed the reads into unique sequences, merging closely related sequences to remove PCR and sequencing errors. Alignment of CDR3 sequences to IMGT reference sequences was used to assign V, D and J gene segments. For a sequence to be retained, a match of at least six nucleotides to both a V gene segment and a J gene segment was required. A rearrangement counted as productive if the CDR3 had no stop codons and remained in frame with V and J, and every other rearrangement counted as non-productive. CDR3 was defined by IMGT convention, running from the second conserved V-encoded cysteine to the conserved J-encoded phenylalanine. The earlier analysis of about 500 of the donors excluded sequences that lacked an unambiguous match to a single V gene segment. In an earlier analysis of 587 of the donors, V segments were called functional above 56.7% productive rearrangements and were called segregating when the between-donor standard deviation exceeded 5%. A statistical classification framework was built to diagnose cytomegalovirus status from the catalog of TCR beta chain sequences. In a later analysis, TCR nucleotide sequences were compared against IMGT/GENE-DB human TR gene sequences so that V and J genes could be assigned. A later analysis assigned CDR3 sequences and most-parsimonious VDJ recombination scenarios with the TCRdist pipeline. A later analysis defined each TCR beta chain by its CDR3 amino acid sequence plus V-gene family, and excluded reads lacking a unique V-gene family. As a way to deal with suspected cross-contamination and a sequencing artifact, a later analysis dropped nearly 600 nucleotide sequences that were highly shared and had low generation probability. In a later analysis, a clonal expansion index for each public chain was calculated from normalized within-repertoire ranks of inferred template counts. In a later analysis, generation probabilities were computed using a VDJ recombination model fitted to out-of-frame rearrangements, and the results were checked against IGoR. In a later analysis, TCR-TCR, TCR-HLA and TCR-CMV co-occurrence was scored with hypergeometric tests, and a repertoire-size bias correction was applied to TCR pairs. To estimate false discovery rates, a later analysis permuted the HLA or CMV assignments 20 times. In a later analysis, co-occurring TCRs were grouped using DBSCAN, and TCRdist sequence similarity was added for clustering within HLA-allele-positive subsets. Co-occurrence clustering excluded repertoires with fewer than 30,000 or more than 120,000 public chains, plus five with anomalous nucleotide sharing. This immuneACCESS table, as held by TCRdb, lists in-frame sequences with V and J called but not all clones. Of the missing ones, under half trace to an unresolved V gene in checked studies; the others have no known cause. V, J and clone size reflect that table, while D and trimming were determined from the DNA. The sample includes some 190,000 clones, with roughly 77% observed a single time. Jointly, the top ten make up approximately 2% of the sample.

About this clone itself: The antigen it recognizes is unknown. No qualities accompany the bases; no much larger clone lies one base away.

The cohort comprised some 680 healthy bone marrow donors. Cohort members were all nominally healthy when sampled, although unrecorded immune exposures were likely present. The donor tested CMV seronegative, placing the donor among the 300 to 400 seronegative members of the cohort. A peripheral blood sample was provided by each donor, and peripheral blood mononuclear cells were used for TCR beta sequencing. The Qiagen DNeasy Blood Extraction Kit was used to extract genomic DNA from the blood cell samples. The clonotype originates from a woman under 40 in good health and CMV-seronegative. Sequencing used PBMCs.

The DNA sequence is as follows: TGCGCCAGCAGCCAGCTCCCCGGGACAGAGTATTCACCCCTCCACTTT. Translated, it reads CASSQLPGTEYSPLHF. The chain joins TRBV4-1 to TRBJ1-6; 7 bases in the junction line up with TRBD1. According to the germline V gene, CDR1 reads MGHRA and CDR2 reads YSYEKL. The CDR3 spans 16 residues, from the cysteine through the phenylalanine. Only the CDR3 region is kept as DNA, spanning 48 bases read in frame from base 1. Trimming takes 3 bases off V and 8 bases off J; junction bases not matched to a gene: 10.